This is a list of T cell receptor beta chains from one sample in a study of monozygotic twins with inflammatory bowel disease. TCRdb reprocessed the 5' RACE reads and keeps a single row for each CDR3 protein, giving no DNA. The sample has just over 300,000 distinct CDR3 sequences. The specimen was blood. Receptor source: a human donor with ulcerative colitis or Crohn's disease, or a healthy co-twin of an affected twin (not recorded which). Each CDR3 is given with its conserved first and last residue. Not every row has a clone size; where given, it reads once, few, many or a size class.

cdr3_aa	clone_size	v_call	j_call
CASSLITGELFF	NA	TRBV5-6	TRBJ2-2
CASSTQGYQPQHF	NA	TRBV7-2	TRBJ1-5
CASTRGGGEQFF	NA	TRBV12-3/TRBV12-4	TRBJ2-1
CAWSDGGPNYGYTF	NA	TRBV30	TRBJ1-2
CASSLGQSNVNEQFF	NA	TRBV5-1	TRBJ2-1
CASSPRTPRVADTQYF	NA	TRBV12-3/TRBV12-4	TRBJ2-3
CAWSPSSGDKIF	NA	TRBV30	TRBJ2-1
CSANLAGVYEQYF	NA	TRBV20-1	TRBJ2-7
CASSKTSGRSEQYF	NA	TRBV5-1	TRBJ2-7
CASSELGQGTSGGELFF	NA	TRBV25-1	TRBJ2-2
CASSSSNGEGEQYF	NA	TRBV28	TRBJ2-7
CASSIGGDVQPQHF	NA	TRBV19	TRBJ1-5
CAWSAWGTEAFF	NA	TRBV30	TRBJ1-1
CASSPYGSGRPNEQFF	NA	TRBV12-3/TRBV12-4	TRBJ2-1
CASSPNRPGGSDTQYF	NA	TRBV12-3/TRBV12-4	TRBJ2-3
CASSPFASPLHF	NA	TRBV23-1	TRBJ1-6
CASGYPPSLEETQYF	NA	TRBV7-9	TRBJ2-5
CASSLSGQGIIQYF	NA	TRBV27	TRBJ2-4
CASRGQGGDEAFF	NA	TRBV12-3/TRBV12-4	TRBJ1-1
CSAREEGGGHYTRELFF	NA	TRBV20-1	TRBJ2-2
CASSLDGLDRGTDTQYF	NA	TRBV7-9	TRBJ2-3
CASSLLDRGGFATGELFF	NA	TRBV5-1	TRBJ2-2
CASSSNQGDAQPQHF	NA	TRBV27	TRBJ1-5
CASSPRLAGVADTQYF	NA	TRBV4-2	TRBJ2-3
CAVGEGNYEQYF	NA	TRBV7-9	TRBJ2-7
CASSRETGGATGELFF	NA	TRBV4-3	TRBJ2-2
CASSLWPSGARDTQYF	NA	TRBV5-4	TRBJ2-3
CASSARTGSSYEQYF	NA	TRBV7-9	TRBJ2-7
CSSRTASTDTQYF	NA	TRBV29-1	TRBJ2-3
CSARGGPSGWSVGEQFF	NA	TRBV20-1	TRBJ2-1
CASSLDLRAGTYEQYF	NA	TRBV7-2	TRBJ2-7
CASSPEGGREQFF	NA	TRBV18	TRBJ2-1
CASSSGRTNEKLFF	NA	TRBV5-1	TRBJ1-4
CASRPAGSSGANVLTF	medium-sized	TRBV3-1	TRBJ2-6
CASISPGGNYGYTF	NA	TRBV6-5	TRBJ1-2
CASSYQAGLGETQYF	NA	TRBV6-5	TRBJ2-5
CASSLAGASPSPYNEQFF	NA	TRBV28	TRBJ2-1
CASSLQGALAEQYF	NA	TRBV12-3/TRBV12-4	TRBJ2-7
CASSPEGGQGTYEQYF	NA	TRBV7-2	TRBJ2-7
CASSPDGGTYNEQFF	NA	TRBV18	TRBJ2-1
CASSQTGGATGELFF	NA	TRBV6-2/TRBV6-3	TRBJ2-2
CASSTSGGTYEQYF	NA	TRBV18	TRBJ2-7
CASSLGRQANTGELFF	NA	TRBV13	TRBJ2-2
CASSLDLQGGTEAFF	NA	TRBV5-1	TRBJ1-1
CASSHTSAGAGGELFF	NA	TRBV7-4	TRBJ2-2
CASSDSPGRARFYNEQFF	NA	TRBV6-4	TRBJ2-1
CSAGKHYEQYF	NA	TRBV20-1	TRBJ2-7
CASSSIRTTYEEQYF	NA	TRBV28	TRBJ2-7
CANSLALGSTDTQYF	NA	TRBV7-2	TRBJ2-3
CSLDSTYSPLHF	NA	TRBV20-1	TRBJ1-6
CASGPRGVTDTQYF	NA	TRBV28	TRBJ2-3
CASSVAGVSNEQFF	NA	TRBV7-2	TRBJ2-1